This T cell receptor beta chain was identified during a study of blood T cell repertoires in COVID-19. Study background: COVID-19 samples, acute and convalescent, were from the United States, Italy and Spain. PBMCs, B-cell-depleted T cells, or T cells provided the cDNA or gDNA that made up the material.

Original analysis: Amplified reference gene primers provided the basis for estimating nucleated cell counts. TCRdb's table, derived via immunoSEQ multiplex PCR, lists solely in-frame clones and lacks some. The DNA was the basis for D and trimming; V, J and clone size are from that table. The table lists over 200,000 clones, about nine tenths of them singletons. CDR1 SNHLY and CDR2 FYNNEI come from the germline V gene. CDR3 length: 13 residues. Trimming stripped 7 bases from V and 4 bases from J, with 8 bases between. The receptor was isolated from a woman aged 60 to 75 with acute or convalescent COVID-19. V and J are TRBV2 and TRBJ1-6; D ambiguous. Sequences were obtained from peripheral blood. This CDR3 reads CASTRDYNSPLHF. In DNA, the CDR3 is TGTGCCAGCACCCGGGATTATAATTCACCCCTCCACTTT.